The source of this TCR beta chain is a study of early T cells in non-severe SARS-CoV-2 infection. The table lists this clonotype with a few counts. The junction had 12 bases not matched to a gene; V was cut back by 5 bases and J by 7 bases. The CDR3 extends over 16 amino acids. The germline CDR1 and CDR2 sequences are MDHEN and SYDVKM. TCRdb redid the calling of the 5' RACE reads with MiXCR, one entry per CDR3 protein. The data hold tens of thousands of distinct CDR3 sequences, with about 15% observed a single time. This clonotype was obtained from an adult who was a healthcare worker with PCR-confirmed SARS-CoV-2 infection or an uninfected control (not recorded which). This chain joins TRBV28 and TRBJ1-4; 8 nucleotides line up with TRBD1. Sequenced material: whole blood. The CDR3 spells CASSQYQTGDGEKLFF. CDR3 coding DNA: TGTGCCAGCAGTCAGTACCAGACAGGGGACGGTGAAAAACTGTTTTTT.